These 11 T cell receptor beta chains came from one sample sequenced in a study of T cell responses to AZD1222 COVID-19 vaccine. The data were produced by immunoSEQ multiplex PCR, yet TCRdb's version contains in-frame clones alone and is incomplete. Among around 120,000 clones listed, nearly 90% were seen once. Sequenced material: peripheral blood, taken on day 0 of AZD1222 vaccination. Source of these receptors: an adult in good health.

J is TRBJ1-5 and V is TRBV2, with 8 bases fitting TRBD1. CDR1 and CDR2 (germline): SNHLY, FYNNEI. CDR3 length: 14 amino acids. The trim removed 5 bases at V and 2 bases at J, leaving 2 bases unmatched. This CDR3 reads CASSPTGGNQPQHF. CDR3 sequence (DNA): TGTGCCAGCAGTCCGACAGGGGGCAATCAGCCCCAGCATTTT.

The chain carries TRBV2 and TRBJ2-2; TRBD2 matches 7 bases. The CDR3 is made up of 15 amino acids. V trimming: 11 bases; J trimming: 5 bases; junction bases outside the gene matches: 14. Germline CDR1 and CDR2: SNHLY and FYNNEI. CDR3 protein: CAGGWGPGGTGELFF. The CDR3 DNA follows: TGTGCCGGAGGCTGGGGCCCGGGGGGAACCGGGGAGCTGTTTTTT.

The genes are TRBV7-9 and TRBJ2-2, with 7 positions matching TRBD2. Germline-derived CDR1 and CDR2 are SEHNR and FQNEAQ (reference sequence). Losses at the gene ends were 0 bases for V and 8 bases for J; bases not matched to a gene: 18. CDR3 length: 19 amino acids. The CDR3 nucleotides are TGTGCCAGCAGCTTAGCGCTAATGAGGAGCGGGGCCGACTCTGGGGAGCTGTTTTTT. Protein sequence: CASSLALMRSGADSGELFF.

The chain combines TRBV7-9 with TRBJ1-1; a weak D match, TRBD1 (6 bases). This CDR3 region has 13 residues. CDR1 SEHNR and CDR2 FQNEAQ come from the germline V gene (reference sequence). Trimming cost V 5 bases and J 11 bases, with 18 bases left between them. In DNA form, the CDR3 reads TGTGCCAGCAGCCCTAGTGGGGGGCCTCGGGCTTTCTTT. This encodes CASSPSGGPRAFF.

The chain uses TRBV4-1 and TRBJ2-7; D not resolved. V was clipped by 1 base and J by 6 bases, with 10 bases between them. CDR1 MGHRA and CDR2 YSYEKL come from the germline V gene. This CDR3 is built from 13 residues. This chain's CDR3 is CASSQGFASEQYF. The CDR3 DNA follows: TGCGCCAGCAGCCAAGGGTTTGCTTCCGAGCAGTACTTC.

The V call is TRBV7-2, the J call TRBJ2-1, with D possibly being TRBD2 (6 bases). The germline CDR1 and CDR2 sequences are SGHTA and FQGNSA. This CDR3 contains 15 residues. The V end was cut by 4 bases, the J end by 0 bases, with 10 bases between. The CDR3 sequence: CASSSSVSSYNEQFF. In DNA form, the CDR3 reads TGTGCCAGCAGCTCTAGCGTAAGCTCCTACAATGAGCAGTTCTTC. The full variable domain, in which reference TRBV7-2 and TRBJ2-1 provide the parts outside the CDR3, is GAGVSQSPSNKVTEKGKDVELRCDPISGHTALYWYRQSLGQGLEFLIYFQGNSAPDKSGLPSDRFSAERTGGSVSTLTIQRTQQEDSAVYLCASSSSVSSYNEQFFGPGTRLTVL.

This chain uses TRBV5-6 with TRBJ1-2; D unresolved. V gave up 0 bases and J gave up 0 bases, with 9 bases separating them. CDR3 length: 15 amino acids. Germline V CDR1 and CDR2: SGHDT, YYEEEE. CDR3 sequence (DNA): TGTGCCAGCAGCTTGGTAGGCGGACCTAACTATGGCTACACCTTC. Translating it yields CASSLVGGPNYGYTF.

The V call is TRBV27, the J call TRBJ2-4; TRBD2 aligns across 7 bases. Per the germline V gene, CDR1 is MNHEY and CDR2 is SMNVEV (reference sequence). J lost 4 bases, V lost 4 bases, and 10 bases had no gene match. This CDR3 comprises 16 residues. CDR3 protein: CASSSTVAGVKNIQYF. The CDR3 DNA reads as TGTGCCAGCAGTTCGACGGTAGCGGGCGTTAAAAACATTCAGTACTTC.

The CDR3 coding sequence is TGCGCCAGCAGCTTTCTACCAAACAGGGGGAACACTGAAGCTTTCTTT. Its translation: CASSFLPNRGNTEAFF. The chain joins TRBV5-1 to TRBJ1-1, with 7 bases identical to TRBD1. V lost 2 bases to trimming and J lost 1 base; unmatched junction nucleotides: 8. CDR3 length: 16 amino acids. Germline assignment: CDR1 SGHRS and CDR2 YFSETQ.

The chain links TRBV6-4 to TRBJ1-3; 9 positions match TRBD1. Germline V gene lookup returns CDR1 MRHNA and CDR2 SNTAGT. Trimming took 6 bases from V and 3 from J; bases not matched to a gene: 6. This CDR3 comprises 15 residues. CDR3 loop: CASRATGGYGNTIYF. CDR3 nucleotide sequence: TGTGCCAGCAGAGCGACAGGGGGGTATGGAAACACCATATATTTT.

The gene calls are TRBV30 and TRBJ1-5, with D uncertain. Germline CDR1 and CDR2: GTSNPN and SVGIG (reference sequence). The V and J ends lost 0 bases and 7 bases respectively, with 10 bases between them. The CDR3 extends over 13 amino acids. The CDR3 coding sequence is TGTGCCTGGAGTGTACTAGGAGACCAGCCCCAGCATTTT. Translating it yields CAWSVLGDQPQHF. The complete variable domain, with remaining parts taken from reference TRBV30 and TRBJ1-5, reads SQTIHQWPATLVQPVGSPLSLECTVEGTSNPNLYWYRQAAGRGLQLLFYSVGIGQISSEVPQNLSASRPQDRQFILSSKKLLLSDSGFYLCAWSVLGDQPQHFGDGTRLSIL.